The next 23 T cell receptor beta chains were all read from a single sample in a study of OX40 agonist ivuxolimab in advanced cancers. The library was produced with the immunoSEQ multiplex PCR assay. TCRdb took this table from immuneACCESS and kept in-frame rearrangements with V and J called. Such tables lack part of the clones; where checked against another copy, unresolved V genes explain under half of the gap, and the rest is unexplained. This sample gives about 61,000 clones in total; around 93% of them show up just once. Jointly, the top ten make up around 25% of the sample. The sample here was CD4+ or CD8+ T cells sorted from blood, taken in a trial of the OX40 agonist ivuxolimab. The origin of the receptors is an adult with an advanced solid tumor such as melanoma, head and neck, liver or kidney cancer.

This clone was detected once. The V gene is TRBV15, the J gene TRBJ2-7; D perhaps matches TRBD2 (5 bases). CDR3 length: 14 residues. V lost 1 base, J lost 3 bases, and 10 bases lay in between. Germline lookup yields CDR1 LNHNV and CDR2 YYDKDF (reference sequence). CDR3 DNA sequence: TGTGCCACCAGCAGAGCAGGCGGGTACTACGAGCAGTACTTC. Residues: CATSRAGGYYEQYF.

This chain uses TRBV27 with TRBJ2-2, with D unclear. Trimming left V 4 bases short and J 4 bases short, with 4 bases between. Germline lookup yields CDR1 MNHEY and CDR2 SMNVEV (reference sequence). This CDR3 has 12 amino acids. The DNA of the CDR3 is TGTGCCAGCAGTTCGGTCACCGGGGAGCTGTTTTTT. Residues: CASSSVTGELFF.

The genes are TRBV6-6 and TRBJ1-2; a weak D match, TRBD1 (6 bases). V lost 7 bases, J lost 2 bases, and 17 bases lay in between. Germline V gives CDR1 MNHNY, CDR2 SVGAGI (reference sequence). The CDR3 length is 15 residues. The CDR3, as DNA: TGTGCCAGCATCCACTACCCGGGACACAACTATGGCTACACCTTC. It translates to CASIHYPGHNYGYTF.

The rearrangement joins TRBV28 to TRBJ1-1, with D perhaps matching TRBD1 (6 bases). There are 13 residues in the CDR3. The germline gives CDR1 MDHEN, CDR2 SYDVKM. V was trimmed by 5 bases and J by 5 bases, leaving 12 bases between them. The CDR3 loop reads CASSRGRWTEAFF. Written as DNA, the CDR3 is TGTGCCAGCAGTCGGGGGCGGTGGACTGAAGCTTTCTTT.

V gene TRBV28 combines with J gene TRBJ2-2; D not certain. Germline V CDR1 and CDR2: MDHEN, SYDVKM. Trimming shortened V by 0 bases and J by 3 bases, and 11 bases separated the two germline ends. CDR3 length: 16 amino acids. Here the CDR3 reads CASSLWGTPDTGELFF. The CDR3 region has the DNA TGTGCCAGCAGTTTATGGGGAACTCCGGACACCGGGGAGCTGTTTTTT. The entire variable domain, with the rest obtained from reference TRBV28 and TRBJ2-2, is as follows: DVKVTQSSRYLVKRTGEKVFLECVQDMDHENMFWYRQDPGLGLRLIYFSYDVKMKEKGDIPEGYSVSREKKERFSLILESASTNQTSMYLCASSLWGTPDTGELFFGEGSRLTVL.

The chain carries TRBV4-3 and TRBJ2-1, with D maybe TRBD2 (5 bases). The CDR3 spans 15 residues. The V and J ends lost 0 bases and 8 bases respectively, with 14 bases between them. The germline V gene encodes CDR1 LGHNA and CDR2 YSLEER. CDR3 sequence: CASSQDLGTSDEQFF. The DNA of the CDR3 is TGCGCCAGCAGCCAAGATCTTGGAACTAGTGATGAGCAGTTCTTC.

The chain joins TRBV18 to TRBJ2-1; 9 bases align to TRBD2. The CDR3 length is 15 residues. J lost 6 bases, V lost 2 bases, and 5 bases had no gene match. Germline CDR1 is KGHSH and CDR2 is LQKENI. In DNA, the CDR3 is TGTGCCAGCTCACCATCCGGGACTAGCCGCAATGAGCAGTTCTTC. It encodes CASSPSGTSRNEQFF.

V is TRBV30 and J is TRBJ1-6, with D unclear. V lost 0 bases and J 3 bases, leaving 9 bases between the germline ends. The CDR3 runs 15 residues. The germline V gene has CDR1 GTSNPN and CDR2 SVGIG (reference sequence). The CDR3 protein is CAWSVEGVYNSPLHF. In nucleotides, the CDR3 is TGTGCCTGGAGTGTAGAGGGAGTCTATAATTCACCCCTCCACTTT. Filled out from reference TRBV30 and TRBJ1-6, the complete variable domain reads SQTIHQWPATLVQPVGSPLSLECTVEGTSNPNLYWYRQAAGRGLQLLFYSVGIGQISSEVPQNLSASRPQDRQFILSSKKLLLSDSGFYLCAWSVEGVYNSPLHFGNGTRLTVT.

This clone was counted once. The chain joins TRBV2 to TRBJ2-7; 11 bases match TRBD2. The V gene end was trimmed by 5 bases and the J gene end by 0 bases; junction bases not matched to a gene: 3. CDR3 length: 15 residues. CDR1 and CDR2 from the germline V gene are SNHLY and FYNNEI. CDR3 protein: CASSLAGGSSYEQYF. In nucleotides, the CDR3 is TGTGCCAGCAGTTTAGCGGGGGGGAGCTCCTACGAGCAGTACTTC.

The gene calls are TRBV6-1 and TRBJ2-2; D is undetermined. The germline V gene has CDR1 MNHNS and CDR2 SASEGT. Trimming stripped 10 bases from V and 3 bases from J, with 6 bases between. This CDR3 is 11 amino acids long. The CDR3 nucleotides are TGTGCCACAACGGACACCGGGGAGCTGTTTTTT. This encodes CATTDTGELFF.

The chain carries TRBV13 and TRBJ2-7; D not certain. Germline V gives CDR1 PRHDT, CDR2 FYEKMQ (reference sequence). V was clipped by 5 bases and J by 0 bases, with 8 bases between them. The CDR3 is 13 amino acids. CDR3 loop: CASSPPSSYEQYF. The DNA for the CDR3 is TGTGCCAGCAGCCCTCCCAGCTCCTACGAGCAGTACTTC.

V is TRBV7-9 and J is TRBJ1-2; 8 nucleotides agree with TRBD1. Trimming took 4 bases from V and 2 from J; bases not matched to a gene: 9. Germline loops: CDR1 SEHNR, CDR2 FQNEAQ (reference sequence). CDR3 length equals 16 residues. The CDR3 nucleotides are TGTGCCAGCAGCTCCCCGACAGGGGCGACAAACTATGGCTACACCTTC. Amino acid sequence: CASSSPTGATNYGYTF. Variable domain in full (rest from reference TRBV7-9 and TRBJ1-2): DTGVSQNPRHKITKRGQNVTFRCDPISEHNRLYWYRQTLGQGPEFLTYFQNEAQLEKSRLLSDRFSAERPKGSFSTLEIQRTEQGDSAMYLCASSSPTGATNYGYTFGSGTRLTVV.

The chain recombines TRBV30 with TRBJ1-2; no firm D call. The CDR3 has 13 amino acids. In germline, CDR1 is GTSNPN, CDR2 SVGIG (reference sequence). Trimming removed 0 bases from V and 1 base from J, with 6 bases in between. DNA of the CDR3: TGTGCCTGGAGTGTACTTATTAACTATGGCTACACCTTC. The encoded protein is CAWSVLINYGYTF.

The V gene is TRBV19, the J gene TRBJ1-5, with unresolved D. V was cut by 2 bases and J by 2 bases, with 7 bases left in between. Germline assignment: CDR1 LNHDA and CDR2 SQIVND (reference sequence). This CDR3 is built from 14 residues. For the CDR3, the DNA is TGTGCCAGTAGTATACTTCAGGGCAATCAGCCCCAGCATTTT. This sequence encodes CASSILQGNQPQHF. The whole variable domain, remainder taken from reference TRBV19 and TRBJ1-5, is DGGITQSPKYLFRKEGQNVTLSCEQNLNHDAMYWYRQDPGQGLRLIYYSQIVNDFQKGDIAEGYSVSREKKESFPLTVTSAQKNPTAFYLCASSILQGNQPQHFGDGTRLSIL.

This chain joins TRBV5-4 and TRBJ2-1; no clear D. From germline, CDR1 is SGHNT and CDR2 YYREEE (reference sequence). The CDR3 totals 11 residues. V lost 3 bases, J lost 6 bases, and 4 bases lay in between. In DNA form, the CDR3 reads TGTGCCAGCAGCTCTGGCAATGAGCAGTTCTTC. Amino acids: CASSSGNEQFF. Full variable domain (outside the CDR3, taken from reference TRBV5-4 and TRBJ2-1): ETGVTQSPTHLIKTRGQQVTLRCSSQSGHNTVSWYQQALGQGPQFIFQYYREEENGRGNFPPRFSGLQFPNYSSELNVNALELDDSALYLCASSSGNEQFFGPGTRLTVL.

DNA of the CDR3: TGTGCCAGCAGCTATCCGACTAGCGGGAGGGCCTACGAGCAGTACGTC. This codes for CASSYPTSGRAYEQYV. The rearrangement joins TRBV7-3 to TRBJ2-7; 14 nucleotides align to TRBD2. The V and J ends lost 4 bases and 2 bases, in that order; junction bases with no gene match: 4. Germline-derived CDR1 and CDR2 are SGHTA and FQGTGA. This CDR3 is built from 16 residues.

A single count supports this clone. The rearrangement joins TRBV11-2 to TRBJ2-7; no clear D. CDR1 and CDR2 from the germline V gene are SGHAT and FQNNGV. Trimming pared 5 bases from V and 3 bases from J, leaving 5 bases between. The CDR3 extends over 11 amino acids. The CDR3 DNA sequence: TGTGCCAGCAGCCTATACTACGAGCAGTACGTC. Translating gives CASSLYYEQYV.

The rearrangement joins TRBV4-3 to TRBJ2-7, with D possibly being TRBD1 (6 bases). The V gene's germline CDR1 is LGHNA and CDR2 YSLEER. The CDR3 has 13 amino acids. Deletions cut 4 bases from V and 4 bases from J, with 11 bases between. The CDR3 sequence: CASSRDRGYEQYV. CDR3 DNA: TGCGCCAGCAGCCGCGATAGGGGGTACGAGCAGTACGTC.

The chain uses TRBV4-1 and TRBJ2-7; no clear D. V was trimmed by 0 bases and J by 0 bases, leaving 3 bases between them. CDR3 length equals 13 residues. Per germline, CDR1 MGHRA and CDR2 YSYEKL. The CDR3 spells CASSQDSSYEQYF. The DNA for the CDR3 is TGCGCCAGCAGCCAAGATAGCTCCTACGAGCAGTACTTC.

This rearrangement joins TRBV6-1 to TRBJ2-7, with D unresolved. The V gene lost 3 bases and the J gene lost 0 bases, with 9 bases spanning the gap. Germline V lookup: CDR1 MNHNS, CDR2 SASEGT. This CDR3 contains 14 residues. The CDR3 DNA reads as TGTGCCAGCAGTGACTTAGGGTCCTCCTACGAGCAGTACTTC. Amino acids: CASSDLGSSYEQYF.

The chain has TRBV30 and TRBJ2-7, with D possibly TRBD2 on 5 matching bases. CDR1 GTSNPN and CDR2 SVGIG come from the germline V gene (reference sequence). Trimming shortened V by 2 bases and J by 7 bases, and 15 bases separated the two germline ends. The CDR3 has 13 residues. In DNA, the CDR3 is TGTGCCTGGAGTTTAGGGCCCCCGGGGGAGCAGTACTTC. Protein product: CAWSLGPPGEQYF.

The chain joins TRBV6-6 to TRBJ2-7, with 8 bases matching TRBD2. Germline lookup yields CDR1 MNHNY and CDR2 SVGAGI (reference sequence). The CDR3 is made up of 15 amino acids. Unmatched junction bases numbered 9, after V lost 5 bases and J lost 3 bases. Here the CDR3 DNA reads TGTGCCAGCAGTCGAGGACTAGCAGGCCACTACGAGCAGTACGTC. As protein: CASSRGLAGHYEQYV.

The V gene is TRBV19, the J gene TRBJ2-7; TRBD1 agrees at 8 bases. CDR3 length: 13 amino acids. CDR1 and CDR2 (germline): LNHDA, SQIVND (reference sequence). V trimming: 9 bases; J trimming: 4 bases; junction bases outside the gene matches: 8. CDR3 residues: CASATGASYEQYV. Here the CDR3 DNA reads TGTGCCAGCGCGACAGGGGCTAGTTACGAGCAGTACGTC.